Presented here are 29 T cell receptor beta chains from one specimen sequenced in a study of beta chain features in type 1 diabetes. Of the isolated RNA, all was reverse transcribed, and so the sequenced material was expressed TCRB transcripts. Some clones are missing from TCRdb's copy, which holds only in-frame ones; the method was immunoSEQ multiplex PCR. Of over 150,000 clones in the sample, about 7.8% were seen once. Their antigens are not known. Findings and limits, study-wide: People with Type 1 diabetes carried modestly yet significantly shorter TCRB CDR3s in all four CD4+ subsets.

Sequencing input: central memory CD4+ T cells from blood. Source of these receptors: a woman in her forties with type 1 diabetes.

This clone was observed a handful of times. The chain links TRBV27 to TRBJ2-1, with D perhaps TRBD1 (6 bases). The V end was cut by 6 bases, the J end by 6 bases, with 18 bases between. The CDR3 runs to 15 residues. The V gene's germline CDR1 is MNHEY and CDR2 SMNVEV (reference sequence). The CDR3 is CASRWRTDSPNEQFF. CDR3 bases: TGTGCCAGCAGGTGGAGGACAGATAGTCCCAATGAGCAGTTCTTC.

This clone was recorded at least ten times. V is TRBV20-1 and J is TRBJ1-4, with no clear D. V was shortened by 6 bases and J by 7 bases, with 9 bases between the two germline ends. This CDR3 is 11 amino acids long. Germline CDR1 reads DFQATT; CDR2 reads SNEGSKA (reference sequence). This CDR3 is CSAGNAEKLFF. In DNA form, the CDR3 reads TGCAGTGCCGGGAACGCTGAAAAACTGTTTTTT.

The sample holds a few counts of this clone. The chain carries TRBV14 and TRBJ2-3, with D hard to call. There are 14 residues in the CDR3. Germline V lookup: CDR1 SGHDN, CDR2 FVKESK. Trimming pared 1 base from V and 4 bases from J, leaving 9 bases between. The CDR3 nucleotides are TGTGCCAGCAGCCAAGGCCAGATCGCAGATACGCAGTATTTT. Translating gives CASSQGQIADTQYF. Complete variable domain (other parts from reference TRBV14 and TRBJ2-3): EAGVTQFPSHSVIEKGQTVTLRCDPISGHDNLYWYRRVMGKEIKFLLHFVKESKQDESGMPNNRFLAERTGGTYSTLKVQPAELEDSGVYFCASSQGQIADTQYFGPGTRLTVL.

V usage is TRBV7-9 and J usage is TRBJ2-3; TRBD1 matches at 7 bases. V shed 1 base and J 6 bases; nucleotides not matched to a gene: 4. Germline CDR1 SEHNR, CDR2 FQNEAQ (reference sequence). CDR3 length: 14 amino acids. The CDR3 loop reads CASSLVRDSDTQYF. DNA of the CDR3: TGTGCCAGCAGCTTAGTCCGGGACAGCGATACGCAGTATTTT.

This clone was observed many times. The chain recombines TRBV18 with TRBJ2-7, with a tentative D call TRBD2 (5 bases). CDR3 size: 15 residues. Germline CDR1 is KGHSH and CDR2 is LQKENI. With 2 bases removed from V and 4 bases from J, the gap between germline ends came to 15 bases. CDR3 sequence reads: CASSPISDWVYEQYF. The CDR3 nucleotides read TGTGCCAGCTCACCAATTTCGGACTGGGTTTACGAGCAGTACTTC.

The chain employs TRBV9 and TRBJ1-5, with TRBD1 matching over 12 bases. The J segment lost 5 bases and the V segment lost 2 bases, leaving 5 bases of the junction unmatched. Germline V gene lookup returns CDR1 SGDLS and CDR2 YYNGEE. CDR3 length: 16 residues. Here the CDR3 reads CASSVGTGGAYQPQHF. CDR3 bases: TGTGCCAGCAGCGTTGGGACAGGGGGCGCCTATCAGCCCCAGCATTTT.

This clone came up many times. V gene TRBV7-2 combines with J gene TRBJ2-5; D is perhaps TRBD1 (5 bases). The germline V gene has CDR1 SGHTA and CDR2 FQGNSA. The V gene lost 3 bases and the J gene lost 5 bases, with 16 bases spanning the gap. The CDR3 is made up of 15 amino acids. The CDR3, as DNA: TGTGCCAGCAGCTTTCCCAGGGTTGAAGGCGAGACCCAGTACTTC. Its protein product is CASSFPRVEGETQYF.

A few counts support this clone. The chain couples TRBV28 to TRBJ2-7; unclear D gene. The length of the CDR3 is 11 residues. Trimming stripped 7 bases from V and 5 bases from J, with 9 bases between. CDR1 and CDR2 from the germline V gene are MDHEN and SYDVKM. The CDR3 DNA reads as TGTGCCAGCACCAGGTATGACGAGCAGTACTTC. It encodes CASTRYDEQYF.

This clone was seen more than once but under ten times. This chain links TRBV7-9 with TRBJ2-1; 11 nucleotides line up with TRBD2. V lost 4 bases to trimming and J lost 8 bases; unmatched junction nucleotides: 7. CDR1 and CDR2 (germline): SEHNR, FQNEAQ (reference sequence). CDR3 length equals 15 residues. CDR3 loop: CASSWTSGLVDEQFF. In DNA form, the CDR3 reads TGTGCCAGCAGCTGGACTAGCGGGCTTGTCGATGAGCAGTTCTTC.

This clone was counted between two and nine times. The chain uses TRBV7-9 and TRBJ1-1; weak D call: TRBD1 (6 bases). Germline V gives CDR1 SEHNR, CDR2 FQNEAQ (reference sequence). Trimming shortened V by 5 bases and J by 4 bases, and 14 bases separated the two germline ends. This CDR3 is 14 amino acids long. The CDR3 DNA sequence: TGTGCCAGCAGCATAAACAGGGTAGGCACTGAAGCTTTCTTT. Amino acid sequence: CASSINRVGTEAFF.

V usage is TRBV7-8 and J usage is TRBJ2-1; the match to TRBD2 covers 9 bases. The CDR3 consists of 16 residues. V lost 4 bases, J lost 3 bases, and 7 bases stayed unmatched. The germline CDR1 and CDR2 sequences are SGHVS and FQNEAQ. The CDR3 reads CASSSLSGGLYNEQFF. DNA of the CDR3: TGTGCCAGCAGCTCGCTCAGCGGGGGGCTCTACAATGAGCAGTTCTTC.

This clone was seen ten or more times. The chain links TRBV7-2 to TRBJ2-3, with a tentative D call TRBD2 (5 bases). Germline V gives CDR1 SGHTA, CDR2 FQGNSA. Trimming pared 10 bases from V and 0 bases from J, leaving 14 bases between. This CDR3 is built from 14 residues. CDR3 nucleotides: TGTGCCACCGCGGCGGGTTCCAGCACAGATACGCAGTATTTT. Translation gives CATAAGSSTDTQYF.

The chain has TRBV18 and TRBJ2-5, with 10 bases identical to TRBD1. The CDR3 length is 16 residues. Germline V gene sequence: CDR1 KGHSH, CDR2 LQKENI. With 5 bases clipped from V and 5 bases from J, the junction kept 11 bases outside the gene matches. CDR3 residues: CASSSTGGGSGETQYF. The DNA of the CDR3 is TGTGCCAGCTCATCGACAGGGGGCGGATCAGGGGAGACCCAGTACTTC.

Many counts were recorded for this clone. The V and J genes are TRBV27 and TRBJ2-1; TRBD2 matches at 14 bases. After removal of 0 bases from V and 10 bases from J, the junction contained 5 bases not matched to a gene. CDR3 length: 16 amino acids. Germline lookup yields CDR1 MNHEY and CDR2 SMNVEV (reference sequence). The CDR3 sequence: CASSLSGTSGSGEQFF. DNA for the CDR3: TGTGCCAGCAGTTTATCTGGGACTAGCGGGAGCGGGGAGCAGTTCTTC.

This chain connects TRBV5-1 to TRBJ2-3; D perhaps matches TRBD2 (5 bases). Trimming shortened V by 3 bases and J by 2 bases, and 10 bases separated the two germline ends. Germline values: CDR1 SGHRS, CDR2 YFSETQ. The CDR3 sequence is 14 residues long. This CDR3 reads CASSSGISTDTQYF. In DNA form, the CDR3 reads TGCGCCAGCAGCTCCGGGATATCCACAGATACGCAGTATTTT.

This clone turned up a few times. This chain connects TRBV5-1 to TRBJ1-1, with a possible D match to TRBD1 (6 bases). The CDR3 covers 18 residues. The V and J ends lost 4 bases and 0 bases respectively, with 22 bases between them. The germline V gene encodes CDR1 SGHRS and CDR2 YFSETQ. Written as DNA, the CDR3 is TGCGCCAGCAGCGGCAGGGGTCCGCGGACCACTTTGAACACTGAAGCTTTCTTT. Translated, it gives CASSGRGPRTTLNTEAFF.

This clone was recorded once. The chain uses TRBV7-2 and TRBJ1-5; 9 nucleotides match TRBD1. V lost 4 bases, J lost 4 bases, and 8 bases stayed unmatched. From germline, CDR1 is SGHTA and CDR2 FQGNSA. The CDR3 totals 16 residues. This chain's CDR3 is CASSSPGQGLNQPQHF. CDR3 sequence (DNA): TGTGCCAGCAGCTCCCCGGGACAGGGCCTTAATCAGCCCCAGCATTTT.

This clone was seen a handful of times. The genes are TRBV4-2 and TRBJ1-2; TRBD1 matches 9 bases. Per germline, CDR1 LGHNA and CDR2 YNFKEQ. The trim removed 4 bases at V and 7 bases at J, leaving 13 bases unmatched. The CDR3 has 16 residues. The CDR3 bases are TGTGCCAGCAGCCCTCAAAGTGGGACAGGGCGGAGTGGCTACACCTTC. It yields the protein CASSPQSGTGRSGYTF.

This clone was counted between two and nine times. The chain combines TRBV30 with TRBJ2-5; TRBD2 agrees at 11 bases. Germline V gene data show CDR1 as GTSNPN and CDR2 as SVGIG (reference sequence). This CDR3 spans 14 amino acids. V was clipped by 8 bases and J by 4 bases; unmatched bases: 9. As DNA, the CDR3 is TGTGCCCTAGCGCTTAGCGGGAGGGGAGAGACCCAGTACTTC. Residues: CALALSGRGETQYF.

This clone was detected only a few times. The rearrangement uses TRBV2 and TRBJ2-3; D may be TRBD1 (5 bases). The germline V and J ends were trimmed by 1 base and 3 bases, with 11 bases remaining between them. This CDR3 is 15 amino acids long. Germline assignment: CDR1 SNHLY and CDR2 FYNNEI. The CDR3 loop reads CASSEVGAETDTQYF. The DNA for the CDR3 is TGTGCCAGCAGTGAAGTAGGGGCTGAGACAGATACGCAGTATTTT.

This clone appeared a few times. The V call is TRBV7-2, the J call TRBJ2-7, with a weak D call TRBD1 (6 bases). CDR3 length: 15 residues. The germline V gene has CDR1 SGHTA and CDR2 FQGNSA. V was clipped by 3 bases and J by 0 bases, with 12 bases between them. DNA of the CDR3: TGTGCCAGCAGCTTCCAACAGGGAAGCTCCTACGAGCAGTACTTC. Protein sequence: CASSFQQGSSYEQYF.

This chain uses TRBV28 with TRBJ1-1; D is unclear. The germline gives CDR1 MDHEN, CDR2 SYDVKM. CDR3 length: 13 residues. The V end lost 5 bases, the J end lost 7 bases, and 14 bases lay between the germline ends. The CDR3 sequence: CASSLKPRFEAFF. The CDR3 nucleotides are TGTGCCAGCAGTCTAAAACCGCGATTTGAAGCTTTCTTT.

The chain combines TRBV7-2 with TRBJ1-1; 11 bases agree with TRBD1. The CDR3 runs 14 residues. Germline V gene sequence: CDR1 SGHTA, CDR2 FQGNSA. V lost 6 bases to trimming and J lost 9 bases; unmatched junction nucleotides: 9. This CDR3 is CASRGTGGLGQAFF. In nucleotides, the CDR3 is TGTGCCAGCAGGGGGACAGGGGGATTAGGACAAGCTTTCTTT.

This clone was seen more than once but under ten times. The DNA of the CDR3 is TGTGCCAGCGGAGTCTCCTACGAGCAGTACTTC. This codes for CASGVSYEQYF. This rearrangement joins TRBV6-6 to TRBJ2-7; D is undetermined. Trimming cost V 8 bases and J 0 bases, with 5 bases left between them. This CDR3 spans 11 amino acids. Germline V lookup: CDR1 MNHNY, CDR2 SVGAGI (reference sequence).

There are a few counts of this clone. The V gene is TRBV15, the J gene TRBJ1-2; the D gene is possibly TRBD1 (5 bases). CDR3 length: 14 amino acids. V lost 0 bases, J lost 5 bases, and 10 bases lay in between. The germline V gene encodes CDR1 LNHNV and CDR2 YYDKDF (reference sequence). The CDR3 DNA follows: TGTGCCACCAGCAGAGAGTCAGGGAAATATGGCTACACCTTC. Amino acid sequence: CATSRESGKYGYTF.

This clone was observed a handful of times. A junction boundary mismatches the germline segment, possibly from a read error. The CDR3 spells CASSLVPGPEWEQYF. CDR3 DNA sequence: TGTGCTAGCAGCTTAGTCCCAGGCCCAGAGTGGGAGCAGTACTTC. The chain couples TRBV7-7 to TRBJ2-7; D is ambiguous. Germline values: CDR1 SSHAT, CDR2 FNYEAQ (reference sequence). The CDR3 is 15 residues long. The whole variable domain, remainder taken from reference TRBV7-7 and TRBJ2-7, is GAGVSQSPRYKVTKRGQDVTLRCDPISSHATLYWYQQALGQGPEFLTYFNYEAQPDKSGLPSDRFSAERPEGSISTLTIQRTEQRDSAMYRCASSLVPGPEWEQYFGPGTRLTVT.

This clone was observed a few times. One end of the junction is discordant with germline, which a read error may explain. CDR3: CASTQFKRNTGELFF. CDR3 bases: TGCGCCAGCACTCAATTTAAGCGGAACACCGGGGAGCTGTTTTTT. The chain uses TRBV23-1 and TRBJ2-2, with unresolved D. TRBV23-1 is filed as an ORF, its function uncertain. The CDR3 is 15 amino acids.

The CDR3 region is CASSSRTGSTQAFF. CDR3 coding DNA: TGTGCCAGCAGCTCTAGGACAGGGAGTACGCAAGCTTTCTTT. The rearrangement joins TRBV7-2 to TRBJ1-1; the match to TRBD1 covers 8 bases. Germline values: CDR1 SGHTA, CDR2 FQGNSA. CDR3 length: 14 amino acids. The V and J ends lost 4 bases and 9 bases, in that order; junction bases with no gene match: 10.

The J gene is TRBJ2-5, the V gene TRBV12-5; D is undetermined. The CDR3 sequence is 13 residues long. The V end was cut by 7 bases, the J end by 1 base, with 10 bases between. CDR1 and CDR2 (germline): LGHNT, FRNRAP. CDR3 DNA: TGTGCTAGTGCCTCGCGTCCCCAAGAGACCCAGTACTTC. Its translation: CASASRPQETQYF.